The rows below give T cell receptor beta chains drawn from one sample of a study of blood T cell repertoires in COVID-19. TCRdb's copy holds only in-frame clones and misses some; the assay was immunoSEQ multiplex PCR. The sample yields 130,000 to 150,000 clones, 87% seen once. The sequenced sample consisted of PBMCs or T cells enriched from blood (not recorded which). The source of these receptors is a man aged 55 to 69 who had recovered from COVID-19. CDR3s leave out the opening cysteine and the closing phenylalanine or tryptophan. The order of the fields is clone size, CDR3 length, V gene, CDR3 protein. Clone size is given for some rows only: seen once, a few or many times, or a class if the clone is expanded.

clone_size: NA; cdr3_length: 10; v_call: TRBV28; cdr3_aa: ASSMGQTWLY
clone_size: NA; cdr3_length: 15; v_call: TRBV4-2; cdr3_aa: ASSQDGRGGNTGELF
clone_size: NA; cdr3_length: 11; v_call: TRBV15; cdr3_aa: ATSRDFRNEQF
clone_size: NA; cdr3_length: 12; v_call: TRBV25-1; cdr3_aa: ASTMGQGMGGYT
clone_size: NA; cdr3_length: 15; v_call: TRBV24-1; cdr3_aa: ATSDLSPGQGWNEQF
clone_size: NA; cdr3_length: 14; v_call: TRBV5-4; cdr3_aa: ASSLGTAGRTNGYT
clone_size: few; cdr3_length: 11; v_call: TRBV20-1; cdr3_aa: SASYGPSYEQY
clone_size: NA; cdr3_length: 13; v_call: TRBV15; cdr3_aa: ATDLDRSAYNEQF
clone_size: once; cdr3_length: 16; v_call: TRBV4-2; cdr3_aa: ASSLGQGLGSTNEKLF
clone_size: NA; cdr3_length: 9; v_call: TRBV2; cdr3_aa: ATATGTEAF
clone_size: once; cdr3_length: 12; v_call: TRBV9; cdr3_aa: ASSGGSSYNEQF
clone_size: NA; cdr3_length: 13; v_call: TRBV6-4; cdr3_aa: ASSGWQYSNQPQH
clone_size: NA; cdr3_length: 13; v_call: TRBV5-1; cdr3_aa: ASSLGDIGDYGYT
clone_size: NA; cdr3_length: 13; v_call: TRBV6-4; cdr3_aa: ASSEIGLAGREQF
clone_size: NA; cdr3_length: 8; v_call: TRBV29-1; cdr3_aa: SVDLDTAF
clone_size: NA; cdr3_length: 13; v_call: TRBV7-8; cdr3_aa: ASSLAPGMDYGYT
clone_size: NA; cdr3_length: 13; v_call: TRBV6-5; cdr3_aa: ASSFDRDPNQPQH
clone_size: NA; cdr3_length: 11; v_call: TRBV28; cdr3_aa: ASSRVMVSPLH
clone_size: once; cdr3_length: 11; v_call: TRBV7-9; cdr3_aa: AIIRLATDTQY
clone_size: once; cdr3_length: 12; v_call: TRBV7-7; cdr3_aa: ASRRDTNTGELF
clone_size: NA; cdr3_length: 9; v_call: TRBV3-1/TRBV3-2; cdr3_aa: ASSQVNLLF
clone_size: NA; cdr3_length: 13; v_call: TRBV6-4; cdr3_aa: ASSLAPDSYNEQF
clone_size: NA; cdr3_length: 12; v_call: TRBV19; cdr3_aa: ASSALQGSTEAF
clone_size: NA; cdr3_length: 16; v_call: TRBV7-6; cdr3_aa: ASSLVPAGAIQHNEQF
clone_size: NA; cdr3_length: 13; v_call: TRBV9; cdr3_aa: ASSENGQSNQPQH
clone_size: NA; cdr3_length: 16; v_call: TRBV7-8; cdr3_aa: ASSLKLAGLINTGELF
clone_size: NA; cdr3_length: 12; v_call: TRBV6-1; cdr3_aa: ASSDRQGYYEQY
clone_size: NA; cdr3_length: 16; v_call: TRBV5-1; cdr3_aa: ASSLGRTSGRSTDTQY
clone_size: NA; cdr3_length: 10; v_call: TRBV10-3; cdr3_aa: AISEAGHGYT
clone_size: NA; cdr3_length: 11; v_call: TRBV23-1; cdr3_aa: ASSQSWPNGYT
clone_size: NA; cdr3_length: 13; v_call: TRBV24-1; cdr3_aa: ATSDRGAGEEKLF
clone_size: NA; cdr3_length: 14; v_call: TRBV11-2; cdr3_aa: ASRQTSGVFSYEQY